This is a list of T cell receptor beta chains from one sample in a study of blood T cells in healthy people across ages. TCRdb reprocessed the 5' RACE reads with MiXCR, giving one entry per CDR3 protein. The table records some 1.6 million distinct CDR3 sequences, around 36% of them present only once. The sequenced sample was blood. These receptors came from a woman aged 25 to 45 in good health. Each CDR3 is given without its conserved first and last residue. The order of the fields is CDR3 protein, J gene, V gene.

CDR3aa: ASSVGTSGDSYEQY
j_gene: TRBJ2-7
v_gene: TRBV9

CDR3aa: ASRGGQGYT
j_gene: TRBJ1-2
v_gene: TRBV28

CDR3aa: ASSLRGLSTEAF
j_gene: TRBJ1-1
v_gene: TRBV27

CDR3aa: ASKPGQGAHEQY
j_gene: TRBJ2-7
v_gene: TRBV6-1

CDR3aa: ASSVGQLTDTQY
j_gene: TRBJ2-3
v_gene: TRBV9

CDR3aa: ALGQELSYGYT
j_gene: TRBJ1-2
v_gene: TRBV30

CDR3aa: SARDHRGNSPLH
j_gene: TRBJ1-6
v_gene: TRBV20-1

CDR3aa: ASRPTGPAETQY
j_gene: TRBJ2-5
v_gene: TRBV12-3/TRBV12-4

CDR3aa: SAKNVGANVLT
j_gene: TRBJ2-6
v_gene: TRBV20-1

CDR3aa: ASSLILTDIHEQY
j_gene: NA
v_gene: TRBV7-9

CDR3aa: ASSGMWSYEQY
j_gene: TRBJ2-7
v_gene: TRBV2

CDR3aa: SGTGGSSYNEQF
j_gene: TRBJ2-1
v_gene: TRBV20-1

CDR3aa: SANPGRPYEQY
j_gene: TRBJ2-7
v_gene: TRBV20-1

CDR3aa: ASSQVASGGASNEQF
j_gene: TRBJ2-1
v_gene: TRBV4-3

CDR3aa: ASSPLSGRTTDTQY
j_gene: TRBJ2-3
v_gene: TRBV4-1

CDR3aa: ASSPRAGGRTDTQY
j_gene: TRBJ2-3
v_gene: TRBV7-9

CDR3aa: ASSTMTSGRASYEQY
j_gene: TRBJ2-7
v_gene: TRBV6-6

CDR3aa: ATSPRVSYEQY
j_gene: TRBJ2-7
v_gene: TRBV15

CDR3aa: ASWKRALTGNSQETQY
j_gene: TRBJ2-5
v_gene: TRBV6-1

CDR3aa: ASLRTSDRTDTQY
j_gene: TRBJ2-3
v_gene: TRBV6-6

CDR3aa: ASSHLTGDAKNIQY
j_gene: TRBJ2-4
v_gene: TRBV28

CDR3aa: ASSLGDSPSYEQY
j_gene: TRBJ2-7
v_gene: TRBV7-9

CDR3aa: ASSYFTQGSLEAF
j_gene: TRBJ1-1
v_gene: TRBV6-5

CDR3aa: ATSRDRGSYGYT
j_gene: TRBJ1-2
v_gene: TRBV15

CDR3aa: ASSLFGHMNTEAF
j_gene: TRBJ1-1
v_gene: TRBV27

CDR3aa: ASSFGNTEAF
j_gene: TRBJ1-1
v_gene: TRBV11-2

CDR3aa: ASSGRGLDGELF
j_gene: TRBJ2-2
v_gene: TRBV5-1

CDR3aa: SARIFAGEQY
j_gene: TRBJ2-7
v_gene: TRBV20-1

CDR3aa: SAKIIPGQGFDGYT
j_gene: TRBJ1-2
v_gene: TRBV20-1

CDR3aa: ASSLGGGAGDTQY
j_gene: TRBJ2-3
v_gene: TRBV6-1

CDR3aa: SADRNMNTEAF
j_gene: TRBJ1-1
v_gene: TRBV20-1

CDR3aa: ATGREGRGSYNEQF
j_gene: TRBJ2-1
v_gene: TRBV15

CDR3aa: SASSTSVDTQY
j_gene: TRBJ2-3
v_gene: TRBV20-1

CDR3aa: ASSRDEDYPGETQY
j_gene: NA
v_gene: TRBV3-1

CDR3aa: AGSQGQGSYNEQF
j_gene: TRBJ2-1
v_gene: TRBV6-4

CDR3aa: ASQGKSYNEQF
j_gene: TRBJ2-1
v_gene: TRBV9

CDR3aa: ASIERGLAGYNEQF
j_gene: TRBJ2-1
v_gene: TRBV7-3

CDR3aa: ASSPRLIQPQH
j_gene: TRBJ1-5
v_gene: TRBV28

CDR3aa: ASSEGVGLGQETQY
j_gene: TRBJ2-5
v_gene: TRBV6-1

CDR3aa: SADGQGAEEQY
j_gene: TRBJ2-7
v_gene: TRBV20-1

CDR3aa: ASSSGQKNSPLH
j_gene: TRBJ1-6
v_gene: TRBV12-3/TRBV12-4

CDR3aa: ASFGSYNSPLH
j_gene: TRBJ1-6
v_gene: TRBV7-2

CDR3aa: SVGTGGPYGYT
j_gene: TRBJ1-2
v_gene: TRBV29-1

CDR3aa: SARASGSGGKYTQY
j_gene: TRBJ2-3
v_gene: TRBV20-1

CDR3aa: ASSGGLMTDTQY
j_gene: TRBJ2-3
v_gene: TRBV9

CDR3aa: ASSSGSLEQY
j_gene: TRBJ2-7
v_gene: TRBV5-5

CDR3aa: ASSSMDRVYGYT
j_gene: TRBJ1-2
v_gene: TRBV7-3